This is a list of T cell receptor beta chains from one sample in a study of blood T cell dynamics during melanoma immunotherapy. Profiled with immunoSEQ multiplex PCR; TCRdb holds only in-frame clones, not every one. The table lists more than 15,000 clones, roughly 80% of them singletons. Sequenced here: blood, sampled from a patient treated with checkpoint blockade. The receptor source for this set is a human donor with melanoma. CDR3s include the opening cysteine and the closing phenylalanine or tryptophan. D genes are given only for firm matches. The listing skips clone size in some rows; elsewhere it reads once, few, many or a size class.

CDR3 protein,CDR3 DNA,V gene,clone size,D gene,J gene
CASSRPSGPMGDTQYF,TGTGCCAGCAGTCGTCCTAGCGGCCCCATGGGAGATACGCAGTATTTT,TRBV28,.,TRBD2,TRBJ2-3
CASRPGLAGATTDTQYF,TGTGCCAGCAGGCCGGGACTAGCGGGCGCGACCACAGATACGCAGTATTTT,TRBV27,.,TRBD2,TRBJ2-3
CASSEENEQFF,TGTGCCAGCAGTGAAGAAAATGAGCAGTTCTTC,TRBV2,.,.,TRBJ2-1
CASSPLAQTYGYTF,TGTGCCAGCAGCCCCCTAGCTCAAACCTATGGCTACACCTTC,TRBV7-2,.,.,TRBJ1-2
CASRNPQAGRVGYTF,TGTGCCAGTAGAAACCCTCAAGCAGGGAGGGTAGGCTACACCTTC,TRBV19,.,.,TRBJ1-2
CASISPPTEAFF,TGTGCCAGCATTTCCCCCCCAACTGAAGCTTTCTTT,TRBV27,few,.,TRBJ1-1
CASRRTGLYEQYF,TGTGCCAGCAGAAGGACAGGGCTCTACGAGCAGTACTTC,TRBV6-5,.,TRBD1,TRBJ2-7
CASSLVWTGVGTYNEQFF,TGTGCCAGCAGCTTAGTGTGGACAGGGGTAGGGACATACAATGAGCAGTTCTTC,TRBV11-1,.,TRBD1,TRBJ2-1
CASSPREKSYNEQFF,TGTGCCAGCAGCCCCCGGGAGAAATCCTACAATGAGCAGTTCTTC,TRBV9,.,.,TRBJ2-1
CASRGWGSSTDTQYF,TGTGCCAGCCGAGGCTGGGGAAGTAGCACAGATACGCAGTATTTT,TRBV27,.,.,TRBJ2-3
CASSFQGLASTDTQYF,TGTGCCAGCAGCTTCCAGGGCCTTGCTAGCACAGATACGCAGTATTTT,TRBV7-2,few,.,TRBJ2-3
CASSPLEGNSPLHF,TGTGCCAGCTCACCTCTCGAGGGGAATTCACCCCTCCACTTT,TRBV18,.,.,TRBJ1-6
CASSPGTINSPLHF,TGTGCCAGCAGCCCCGGGACCATTAATTCACCCCTCCACTTT,TRBV9,.,.,TRBJ1-6
CASSVGLGDYHLETQYF,TGTGCCAGCAGCGTCGGCCTAGGGGACTACCATCTAGAGACCCAGTACTTC,TRBV9,.,TRBD2,TRBJ2-5
CASSRGRGGYNEQFF,TGTGCCAGCTCACGCGGGAGAGGGGGCTACAATGAGCAGTTCTTC,TRBV18,.,.,TRBJ2-1
CASSQEFTGVYGYTF,TGCGCCAGCAGCCAAGAATTCACAGGGGTGTATGGCTACACCTTC,TRBV4-3,once,TRBD1,TRBJ1-2
CASSLIKQARNTEAFF,TGTGCCAGCAGCTTAATAAAACAGGCCCGAAACACTGAAGCTTTCTTT,TRBV7-8,.,.,TRBJ1-1
CASSAKTSGIAEQYF,TGTGCCAGCAGTGCCAAGACTAGCGGGATCGCGGAGCAGTACTTC,TRBV6-5,.,TRBD2,TRBJ2-7
CASSQSPGGDTDTQYF,TGTGCCAGCAGCCAAAGCCCGGGAGGGGACACAGATACGCAGTATTTT,TRBV4-2,.,TRBD2,TRBJ2-3
CASSIGQGRNTIYF,TGTGCCAGTAGTATCGGCCAGGGAAGAAACACCATATATTTT,TRBV19,.,.,TRBJ1-3
CASSPRSTSGQSYEQYF,TGTGCCAGCAGCCCGCGTTCGACTAGCGGGCAATCCTACGAGCAGTACTTC,TRBV7-2,.,TRBD2,TRBJ2-7
CASSQRTASSGANVLTF,TGTGCCAGCAGCCAGCGGACGGCTAGCTCTGGGGCCAACGTCCTGACTTTC,TRBV7-9,.,.,TRBJ2-6
CAWSPWTENTEAFF,TGTGCCTGGAGTCCTTGGACCGAGAACACTGAAGCTTTCTTT,TRBV30,few,.,TRBJ1-1
CASSSDRVINEQFF,TGTGCCAGCAGCTCAGACAGGGTAATCAATGAGCAGTTCTTC,TRBV7-3,.,TRBD1,TRBJ2-1
CASRNLATNEKLFF,TGTGCCAGTAGGAACTTGGCAACTAATGAAAAACTGTTTTTT,TRBV19,.,.,TRBJ1-4
CASITPWGNEQFF,TGTGCCAGCATCACGCCCTGGGGCAATGAGCAGTTCTTC,TRBV28,.,.,TRBJ2-1
CASSPPGGNEQFF,TGTGCCAGCAGCCCCCCCGGGGGCAATGAGCAGTTCTTC,TRBV7-9,.,.,TRBJ2-1
CASSSVGEYEQYF,TGTGCCAGCAGTAGTGTTGGGGAATACGAGCAGTACTTC,TRBV28,.,.,TRBJ2-7